The rows below give T cell receptor beta chains drawn from one sample of a study of control samples from healthy donors and cancer patients. Repertoires were generated with immunoSEQ multiplex PCR, while TCRdb's copy carries only in-frame clones and drops some. The sample records around 150,000 clones, about 94% being singletons. The sequencing input was blood. These receptors were obtained from a woman aged 40 to 49 in good health. Both conserved end residues are part of each CDR3. The order of the fields is V gene, clone size, J gene, D gene, CDR3 protein, CDR3 DNA. A D gene is named only where the DNA matches it firmly. Where a row states a size, it is once, few, many or the class of an expanded clone; other rows omit it.

>TRBV5-5|-|TRBJ1-5|-
CASSLAGTLTQPQHF
TGTGCCAGCAGCTTGGCCGGGACGCTTACTCAGCCCCAGCATTTT
>TRBV4-1|-|TRBJ1-5|-
CASSQDRGQPQHF
TGCGCCAGCAGCCAAGATCGGGGGCAGCCCCAGCATTTT
>TRBV14|-|TRBJ1-2|-
CASSQGRNYGYTF
TGTGCCAGCAGCCAAGGCAGGAACTATGGCTACACCTTC
>TRBV19|-|TRBJ2-4|-
CASSIDWREGFAKNIQYF
TGTGCCAGTAGTATAGATTGGCGTGAGGGGTTTGCCAAAAACATTCAGTACTTC
>TRBV6-5|-|TRBJ2-1|TRBD1
CASSKRTGDNEQFF
TGTGCCAGCAGTAAACGGACAGGGGACAATGAGCAGTTCTTC
>TRBV18|once|TRBJ1-3|-
CASSPGAPGNTIYF
TGTGCCAGCTCACCTGGGGCCCCCGGAAACACCATATATTTT
>TRBV7-2|-|TRBJ1-1|-
CALTTLGSPMNTEAFF
TGTGCCCTTACCACGTTGGGGTCCCCAATGAACACTGAAGCTTTCTTT
>TRBV2|once|TRBJ1-1|TRBD1
CASRGRTGVRNTEAFF
TGTGCCAGCAGGGGCCGGACAGGGGTGAGGAACACTGAAGCTTTCTTT
>TRBV19|-|TRBJ1-4|-
CASSITGLSEKLFF
TGTGCCAGTAGTATCACAGGGCTAAGTGAAAAACTGTTTTTT
>TRBV5-1|-|TRBJ2-5|TRBD1
CACTGTGTTAETQYF
TGCGCCTGTACCGGGACAGGGACCACCGCGGAGACCCAGTACTTC
>TRBV7-9|-|TRBJ1-2|-
CASSPRGGYYGYTF
TGTGCCAGCAGCCCGCGGGGGGGCTACTATGGCTACACCTTC
>TRBV5-1|-|TRBJ1-1|TRBD1
CASSWGTGKNTEAFF
TGCGCCAGCAGCTGGGGGACAGGGAAGAACACTGAAGCTTTCTTT
>TRBV6-5|-|TRBJ2-1|-
CASKLTGSNEQFF
TGTGCCAGCAAGCTTACGGGGTCCAATGAGCAGTTCTTC
>TRBV9|-|TRBJ1-3|-
CASSPREGVVGNTIYF
TGTGCCAGCAGCCCCAGGGAGGGGGTAGTTGGAAACACCATATATTTT
>TRBV6-4|-|TRBJ2-7|TRBD2
CASSLNRGGNEQYF
TGTGCCAGCAGTCTTAACCGGGGGGGGAACGAGCAGTACTTC
>TRBV2|-|TRBJ1-6|-
CASRAQGTRNSPLHF
TGTGCCAGCAGGGCGCAGGGTACTCGGAATTCACCCCTCCACTTT
>TRBV29-1|-|TRBJ2-1|TRBD2
CSGGRLGGGGAGEQFF
TGCAGCGGGGGGAGGCTAGGGGGCGGGGGGGCCGGTGAGCAGTTCTTC
>TRBV30|-|TRBJ1-2|TRBD1
CAWSEQGNYGYTF
TGTGCCTGGAGTGAACAGGGGAACTATGGCTACACCTTC